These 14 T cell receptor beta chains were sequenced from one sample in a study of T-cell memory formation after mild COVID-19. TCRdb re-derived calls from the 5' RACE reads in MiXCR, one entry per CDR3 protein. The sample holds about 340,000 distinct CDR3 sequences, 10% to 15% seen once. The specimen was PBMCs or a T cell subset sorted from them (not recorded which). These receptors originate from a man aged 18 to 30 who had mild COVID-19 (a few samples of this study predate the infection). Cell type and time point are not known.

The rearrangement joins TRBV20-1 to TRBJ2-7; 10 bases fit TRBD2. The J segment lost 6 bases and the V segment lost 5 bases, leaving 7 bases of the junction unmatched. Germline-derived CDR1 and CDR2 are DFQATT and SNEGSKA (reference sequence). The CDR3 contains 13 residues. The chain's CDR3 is CSALGLAFGEQYV. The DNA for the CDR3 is TGCAGTGCTCTGGGACTAGCGTTCGGCGAGCAGTACGTC.

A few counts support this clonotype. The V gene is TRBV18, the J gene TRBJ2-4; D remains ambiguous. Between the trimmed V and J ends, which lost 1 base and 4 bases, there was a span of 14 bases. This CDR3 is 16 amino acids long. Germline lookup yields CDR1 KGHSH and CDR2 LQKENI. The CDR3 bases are TGTGCCAGCTCACCACAGGGCAGTGAAGGAAAAAACATTCAGTACTTC. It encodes CASSPQGSEGKNIQYF.

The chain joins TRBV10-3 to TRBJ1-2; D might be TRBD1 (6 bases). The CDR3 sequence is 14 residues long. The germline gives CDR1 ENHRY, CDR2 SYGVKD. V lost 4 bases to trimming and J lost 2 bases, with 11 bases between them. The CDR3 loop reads CAISGQASNYGYTF. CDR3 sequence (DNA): TGTGCCATCAGTGGACAGGCTTCGAACTATGGCTACACCTTC.

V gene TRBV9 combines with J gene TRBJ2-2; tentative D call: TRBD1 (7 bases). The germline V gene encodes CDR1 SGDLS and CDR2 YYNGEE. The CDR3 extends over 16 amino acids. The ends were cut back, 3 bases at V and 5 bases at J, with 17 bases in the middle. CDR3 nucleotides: TGTGCCAGCAGCGCCCGAAGACAGGGAGGAACCGGGGAGCTGTTTTTT. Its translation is CASSARRQGGTGELFF.

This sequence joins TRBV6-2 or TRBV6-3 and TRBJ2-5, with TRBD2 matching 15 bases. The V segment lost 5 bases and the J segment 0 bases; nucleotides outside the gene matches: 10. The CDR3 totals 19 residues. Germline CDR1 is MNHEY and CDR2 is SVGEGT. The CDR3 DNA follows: TGTGCCAGCAGTCCTCCGGGACTAGCGGGGGGTTCGTACCAAGAGACCCAGTACTTC. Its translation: CASSPPGLAGGSYQETQYF.

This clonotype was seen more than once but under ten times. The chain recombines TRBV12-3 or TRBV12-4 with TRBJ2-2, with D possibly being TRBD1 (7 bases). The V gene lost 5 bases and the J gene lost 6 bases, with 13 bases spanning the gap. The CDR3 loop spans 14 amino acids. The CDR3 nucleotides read TGTGCCAGCAGTGCGGGACAGCCTCCCGGGGAGCTGTTTTTT. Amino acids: CASSAGQPPGELFF.

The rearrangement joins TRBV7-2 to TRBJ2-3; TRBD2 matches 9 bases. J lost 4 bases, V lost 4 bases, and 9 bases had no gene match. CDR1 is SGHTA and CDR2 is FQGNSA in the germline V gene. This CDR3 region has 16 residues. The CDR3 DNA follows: TGTGCCAGCAGCTCCTTCGGCGGGGGGGGCTCAGATACGCAGTATTTT. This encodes CASSSFGGGGSDTQYF.

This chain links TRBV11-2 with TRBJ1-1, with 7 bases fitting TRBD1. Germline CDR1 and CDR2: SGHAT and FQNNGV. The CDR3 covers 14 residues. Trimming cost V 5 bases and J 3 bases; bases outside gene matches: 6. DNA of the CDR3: TGTGCCAGCAGCGCCCGGGACAGCCACACTGAAGCTTTCTTT. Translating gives CASSARDSHTEAFF.

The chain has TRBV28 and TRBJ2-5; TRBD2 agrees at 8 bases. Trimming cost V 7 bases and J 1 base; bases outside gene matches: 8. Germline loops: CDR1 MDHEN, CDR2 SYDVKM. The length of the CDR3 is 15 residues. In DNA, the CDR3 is TGTGCCAGCACCCGAGGCACTAGCGGCCAAGAGACCCAGTACTTC. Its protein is CASTRGTSGQETQYF.

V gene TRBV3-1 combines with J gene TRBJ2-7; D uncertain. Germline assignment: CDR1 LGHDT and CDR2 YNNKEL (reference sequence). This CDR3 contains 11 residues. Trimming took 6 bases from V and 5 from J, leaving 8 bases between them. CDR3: CASRSIDEQYF. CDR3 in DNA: TGTGCCAGCAGGAGTATCGACGAGCAGTACTTC.

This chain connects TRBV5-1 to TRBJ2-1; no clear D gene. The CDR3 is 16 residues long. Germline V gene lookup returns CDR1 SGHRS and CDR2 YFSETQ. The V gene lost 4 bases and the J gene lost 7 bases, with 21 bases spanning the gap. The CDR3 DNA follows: TGCGCCAGCAGCAACTATAGAGCTCGGGTGGGAAATGAGCAGTTCTTC. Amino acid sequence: CASSNYRARVGNEQFF.

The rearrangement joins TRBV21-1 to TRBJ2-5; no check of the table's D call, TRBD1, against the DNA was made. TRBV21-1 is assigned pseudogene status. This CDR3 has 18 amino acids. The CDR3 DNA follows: TGTGCCAGCAGCAAAGTGGGGCTTTGGGGCAGAACACAAGAGACCCAGTACTTC. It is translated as CASSKVGLWGRTQETQYF.

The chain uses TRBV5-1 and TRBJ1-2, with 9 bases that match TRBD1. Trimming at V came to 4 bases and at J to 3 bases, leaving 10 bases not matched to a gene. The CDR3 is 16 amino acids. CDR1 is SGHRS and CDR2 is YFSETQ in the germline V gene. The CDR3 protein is CASSHRGRLRDYGYTF. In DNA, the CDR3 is TGCGCCAGCAGCCACAGGGGGCGTCTTCGGGACTATGGCTACACCTTC.

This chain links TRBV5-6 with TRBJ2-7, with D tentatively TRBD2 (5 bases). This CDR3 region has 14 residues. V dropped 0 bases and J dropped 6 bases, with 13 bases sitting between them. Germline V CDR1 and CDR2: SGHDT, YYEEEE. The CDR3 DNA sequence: TGTGCCAGCAGCTTGGGTTGGGCCGCGGGCGAGCAGTACGTC. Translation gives CASSLGWAAGEQYV.